This TCR beta chain emerged from a study of regulatory T cells in long-lasting Graves disease. Library construction for TCR beta used iRepertoire HTBI primers and Arm-PCR of CDR3 regions. TCRdb reprocessed the multiplex PCR reads with MiXCR, giving one entry per CDR3 protein. The data show 300,000 to 400,000 distinct CDR3 sequences, approximately 15% seen once. The length of the CDR3 is 13 residues. Germline V lookup: CDR1 DFQATT, CDR2 SNEGSKA (reference sequence). V was pared by 4 bases and J by 0 bases, with 9 bases between. The time point was: newly diagnosed GD, antithyroid drugs for less than 3 months. PBMC-extracted RNA yielded the TCR library. One endocrinology department in Xi'an, China, was where patients came from. The data also belong to a second study, concerning T cells in Graves' hyperthyroidism and ophthalmopathy. This second study says: The study used the HTBI primer set for a first-round RT-PCR of the TCR CDR3.

The V gene is TRBV20-1, the J gene TRBJ1-2, with D hard to call. Sequenced here: peripheral blood mononuclear cells (PBMCs), sampled at new diagnosis, from a patient treated with antithyroid drugs. This receptor was identified in a man in his forties with Graves disease. The CDR3 DNA follows: TGCAGTGCTACCCCCCAGACTAACTATGGCTACACCTTC. Residues: CSATPQTNYGYTF.